Listed below are T cell receptor beta chains from one sample, sequenced in a study of T cell clusters in autoimmune cytopenias. TCRdb re-called the multiplex PCR reads and catalogs CDR3 proteins one per entry, DNA excluded. Recorded for this sample: several thousand distinct CDR3 sequences. Sequencing was done on a sample of peripheral blood. The receptors originated from a human donor with an autoimmune cytopenia or autoimmune hepatitis (not recorded which). CDR3s include the opening cysteine and the closing phenylalanine or tryptophan. Some rows have no size entry. The others give once, few or many, or a class for an expanded clone.

cdr3_aa	j_call	v_call	clone_size
CAISQGGTEAFF	TRBJ1-1	TRBV24-1	.
CASSSIPGNTEAFF	TRBJ1-1	TRBV6-1	.
CAISESSWSGDEQFF	TRBJ2-1	TRBV10-3	medium-sized
CASSDDVGPPNIQYF	TRBJ2-4	TRBV6-4	.
CASSLEPTGPEAFF	TRBJ1-1	TRBV6-5	medium-sized
CSARTSVEQYF	TRBJ2-7	TRBV20-1	.
CASTRVQSNEQYF	TRBJ2-7	TRBV5-5	.
CSVNGLAGGADTQYF	TRBJ2-3	TRBV29-1	medium-sized
CASSFGPLLEQYF	TRBJ2-7	TRBV19	.
CAWGTVSYNEQFF	TRBJ2-1	TRBV30	medium-sized
CASSLAGWGFETQYF	TRBJ2-5	TRBV5-1	.
CSAKTSGNNEQFF	TRBJ2-1	TRBV20-1	.
CASSLVPRDEQYF	TRBJ2-7	TRBV13	.
CASSRLGADTQYF	TRBJ2-3	TRBV6-2/TRBV6-3	.
CAWSEYSDTQYF	TRBJ2-3	TRBV30	medium-sized